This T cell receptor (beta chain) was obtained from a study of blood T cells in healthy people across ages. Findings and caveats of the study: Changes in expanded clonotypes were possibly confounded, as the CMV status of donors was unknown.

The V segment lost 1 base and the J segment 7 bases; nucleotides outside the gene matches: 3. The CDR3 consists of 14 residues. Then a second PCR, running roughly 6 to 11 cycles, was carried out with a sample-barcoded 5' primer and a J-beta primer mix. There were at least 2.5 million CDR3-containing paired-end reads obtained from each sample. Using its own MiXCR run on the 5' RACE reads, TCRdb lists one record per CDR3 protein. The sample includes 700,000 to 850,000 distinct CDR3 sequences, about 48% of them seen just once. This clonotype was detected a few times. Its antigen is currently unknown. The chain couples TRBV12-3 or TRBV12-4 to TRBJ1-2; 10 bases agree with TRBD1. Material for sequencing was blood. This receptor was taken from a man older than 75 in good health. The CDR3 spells CASSLGQGAVGYTF. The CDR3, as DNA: TGTGCCAGCAGTTTAGGACAGGGGGCGGTTGGCTACACCTTC.